The 5 T cell receptor beta chains in this list originate from one sample, sequenced in a study of cytomegalovirus exposure and HLA in healthy donors. The PCR was carried out with 60 Vbeta primers and 13 Jbeta primers. Produced via immunoSEQ multiplex PCR; TCRdb's table is partial and in-frame only. Of around 100,000 clones in the sample, around four fifths were seen once. What was sequenced was PBMCs. These receptors all stem from a female donor in good health and CMV-seropositive.

The genes are TRBV7-9 and TRBJ2-7; no clear D. The CDR3 sequence is 14 residues long. CDR1 and CDR2 (germline): SEHNR, FQNEAQ (reference sequence). The V end lost 8 bases, the J end lost 1 base, and 15 bases lay between the germline ends. The CDR3 spells CASVRGLESYEQYF. The CDR3 nucleotides read TGTGCCAGCGTCCGAGGTCTTGAGTCCTACGAGCAGTACTTC.

The chain uses TRBV19 and TRBJ1-5; 8 nucleotides align to TRBD1. Germline trimming cut 3 bases from V and 3 bases from J; bases unmatched to any gene: 7. CDR3 size: 16 residues. Per the germline V gene, CDR1 is LNHDA and CDR2 is SQIVND (reference sequence). CDR3 in amino acids: CASSIFSRGLNQPQHF. DNA of the CDR3: TGTGCCAGTAGTATTTTCAGCAGGGGGCTCAATCAGCCCCAGCATTTT.

This chain connects TRBV18 to TRBJ1-3; D uncertain. V shed 6 bases and J shed 1 base, with 16 bases lying between them. Germline CDR1 KGHSH, CDR2 LQKENI. The CDR3 contains 16 residues. The CDR3 DNA is TGTGCCAGCTCCAAGGCGGGCGGACTTTCTGGAAACACCATATATTTT. Translating it yields CASSKAGGLSGNTIYF.

The V call is TRBV5-5, the J call TRBJ2-1, with 9 positions matching TRBD1. The CDR3 is made up of 16 amino acids. J gave up 7 bases and V 6 bases, and 14 bases lay outside the gene matches. Germline V lookup: CDR1 SGHKS, CDR2 YYEKEE (reference sequence). For the CDR3, the DNA is TGTGCCAGCACCAGAATACCGGGACAGGGTGTTAATGAGCAGTTCTTC. This sequence encodes CASTRIPGQGVNEQFF.

The chain links TRBV5-6 to TRBJ2-7; 11 nucleotides line up with TRBD1. CDR1 is SGHDT, CDR2 YYEEEE, per germline. CDR3 length equals 15 residues. V shed 6 bases, J shed 4 bases, and the junction held 9 bases outside the gene matches. The DNA of the CDR3 is TGTGCCAGCATCACGGGACAGGGGGTAATGTACGAGCAGTACTTC. It encodes CASITGQGVMYEQYF.